This T cell receptor beta chain was sequenced in a study of a mutant IDH1 vaccine in newly diagnosed glioma. Study details: There were approximately 60% males and around 38% females among treated patients, whose mean age was roughly 40 years. Patients previously underwent radiotherapy, temozolomide, or both, and most underwent both. General study results and limits: Shifts in the top peripheral T cell clonotypes seemed unrelated to pseudoprogression.

This clone came up many times. Its target is unknown. Time point reported: week 11, during vaccination. The study gave 300 ug of mutant IDH1 20-mer peptide per vaccine dose, with topical imiquimod. Donors harbored newly found WHO grade 3 or 4 IDH1-mutant, ATRX-lost astrocytomas. The CDR3 consists of 14 residues. The protocol was immunoSEQ multiplex PCR, while the TCRdb copy is restricted to in-frame clones and leaves out a portion. This sample yields 120,000 or so clones, of which just under 80% are seen a single time; 4.5% to 6% belongs to the top ten. The sample in question was PBMCs, obtained from a glioma patient whose treatment included an IDH1 peptide vaccine. The sequence derives from a man aged 40-50 years with glioma. The V and J genes are TRBV21-1 and TRBJ2-7. TRBV21-1 is deemed a pseudogene. The CDR3 is CASRRDGASYEQYF. DNA of the CDR3: TGTGCCAGCAGGAGGGACGGTGCTTCCTACGAGCAGTACTTC.